These T cell receptor beta chains were read from a single sample in a study of human versus mouse CDR3 diversity and MHC coevolution. The method was immunoSEQ multiplex PCR; TCRdb's version includes in-frame clones alone and lacks a portion of them. The data contain about 83,000 clones, 85% to 95% of them singletons. Sequencing was performed on naive CD4+ T cells from blood. These receptors all come from a person between 25 and 75 years old in good health. CDR3s include the opening cysteine and the closing phenylalanine or tryptophan. Each record gives: clone size, D gene, V gene, J gene, CDR3 protein, CDR3 DNA. The D gene is left open where the match is weak. Expanded clones get a size class; other rows say once, few or many, or leave the size out.

>-|TRBD1|TRBV6-6|TRBJ2-1
CASSRGQGAHDEQFF
TGTGCCAGCAGTCGCGGACAGGGGGCGCACGATGAGCAGTTCTTC
>-|-|TRBV4-1|TRBJ1-2
CASSQEQALYGYTF
TGCGCCAGCAGCCAAGAACAGGCACTGTATGGCTACACCTTC
>-|TRBD2|TRBV4-1|TRBJ2-3
CASSQPGLAGTRVTQYF
TGCGCCAGCAGCCAACCGGGACTAGCGGGAACCAGGGTTACGCAGTATTTT
>-|TRBD1|TRBV5-1|TRBJ1-4
CASSRGQGAEKLFF
TGCGCCAGCAGCCGGGGACAGGGCGCGGAAAAACTGTTTTTT
>-|-|TRBV28|TRBJ1-1
CASSGGAVNTEAFF
TGTGCCAGCAGTGGGGGGGCGGTGAACACTGAAGCTTTCTTT
>-|-|TRBV30|TRBJ1-5
CAWDIIRGNQPQHF
TGTGCCTGGGATATAATCAGGGGTAATCAGCCCCAGCATTTT
>-|-|TRBV27|TRBJ2-3
CASSPSASVRTDTQYF
TGTGCCAGCAGCCCTTCCGCTAGCGTGCGCACAGATACGCAGTATTTT
>-|TRBD2|TRBV30|TRBJ2-7
CAWSGGGSSYEQYF
TGTGCCTGGAGTGGGGGAGGGAGCTCCTACGAGCAGTACTTC
>few|TRBD1|TRBV10-3|TRBJ1-5
CATGGQGGQPQHF
TGTGCCACCGGGGGACAGGGTGGCCAGCCCCAGCATTTT
>-|-|TRBV4-1|TRBJ1-1
CASSVRTDRLIDTEAFF
TGCGCCAGCAGCGTCCGGACAGATCGGTTAATTGACACTGAAGCTTTCTTT
>-|-|TRBV5-1|TRBJ2-5
CASSLVPQETQYF
TGCGCCAGCAGCTTGGTACCCCAGGAGACCCAGTACTTC
>once|-|TRBV5-8|TRBJ2-3
CASSYRGLSTDTQYF
TGTGCCAGCAGCTACCGAGGGTTAAGCACAGATACGCAGTATTTT
>-|TRBD2|TRBV10-3|TRBJ2-2
CAISESGVLGTGELFF
TGTGCCATCAGTGAAAGCGGGGTCCTCGGGACCGGGGAGCTGTTTTTT
>-|-|TRBV5-4|TRBJ1-3
CASSAVGPVGNTIYF
TGTGCCAGCAGCGCGGTGGGGCCGGTTGGGAACACCATATATTTT
>-|TRBD2|TRBV6-5|TRBJ2-1
CASSRGGSPYNEQFF
TGTGCCAGTAGTCGCGGGGGGTCGCCTTACAATGAGCAGTTCTTC
>-|TRBD1|TRBV7-9|TRBJ2-7
CASSLGDRGLDEQYF
TGTGCCAGCAGCTTGGGAGACAGGGGGCTTGACGAGCAGTACTTC
>-|-|TRBV30|TRBJ2-7
CAWSRGAHPNYEQYF
TGTGCCTGGAGCAGGGGGGCGCACCCGAATTACGAGCAGTACTTC
>-|-|TRBV30|TRBJ2-5
CGWARQIQETQYF
TGTGGTTGGGCCAGACAAATTCAAGAGACCCAGTACTTC
>-|-|TRBV6-1|TRBJ1-5
CASSEVPADQPQHF
TGTGCCAGCAGTGAAGTTCCGGCGGATCAGCCCCAGCATTTT
>-|-|TRBV19|TRBJ1-2
CASGAPGYGYTF
TGTGCCAGTGGGGCGCCGGGCTATGGCTACACCTTC
>-|-|TRBV6-1|TRBJ1-2
CASSVSGTLGGYTF
TGTGCCAGCAGTGTATCCGGGACACTTGGAGGCTACACCTTC
>-|TRBD2|TRBV2|TRBJ2-3
CASSTGTSGGQDTQYF
TGTGCCAGCAGCACCGGGACTAGCGGGGGGCAAGATACGCAGTATTTT
>-|-|TRBV19|TRBJ1-2
CASSIPGVSYGYTF
TGTGCCAGTAGTATTCCAGGGGTCAGCTATGGCTACACCTTC
>-|-|TRBV30|TRBJ1-5
CAWSPYRVNQPQHF
TGTGCCTGGAGTCCATACAGGGTCAATCAGCCCCAGCATTTT
>-|-|TRBV30|TRBJ1-4
CAWSAGGANEKLFF
TGTGCCTGGAGTGCGGGGGGTGCTAATGAAAAACTGTTTTTT
>-|-|TRBV4-1|TRBJ1-6
CASSQDVPRSYNSPLHF
TGCGCCAGCAGCCAAGATGTTCCACGGTCCTATAATTCACCCCTCCACTTT
>-|-|TRBV5-4|TRBJ2-1
CASSHQGLNYNEQFF
TGTGCCAGCAGCCACCAGGGGCTCAACTACAATGAGCAGTTCTTC
>-|-|TRBV10-3|TRBJ2-6
CAISARQPDSGANVLTF
TGTGCCATCAGTGCCCGACAGCCAGACTCTGGGGCCAACGTCCTGACTTTC
>-|-|TRBV19|TRBJ1-2
CASTTGQGIGGYTF
TGTGCCAGTACCACAGGGCAGGGGATAGGTGGCTACACCTTC
>-|TRBD1|TRBV4-1|TRBJ2-1
CASSQDPAGGAYNEQFF
TGCGCCAGCAGCCAAGATCCCGCAGGGGGCGCATACAATGAGCAGTTCTTC
>-|TRBD2|TRBV5-1|TRBJ2-5
CASSLFGTSDGETQYF
TGCGCCAGCAGCTTGTTTGGGACTAGCGATGGAGAGACCCAGTACTTC
>-|-|TRBV19|TRBJ2-3
CASSIETRGYTDTQYF
TGTGCCAGTAGTATAGAAACACGTGGTTATACAGATACGCAGTATTTT
>-|-|TRBV29-1|TRBJ2-1
CSGIQGREQFF
TGCAGCGGAATACAGGGACGCGAGCAGTTCTTC
>-|TRBD2|TRBV7-8|TRBJ2-3
CASSLALTSGRAGGTDTQYF
TGTGCCAGCAGCTTAGCGCTCACTAGCGGGAGGGCTGGGGGCACAGATACGCAGTATTTT
>-|TRBD2|TRBV28|TRBJ2-7
CASSFPSGSYEQYF
TGTGCCAGCAGTTTCCCTAGCGGGAGCTACGAGCAGTACTTC
>-|TRBD2|TRBV5-1|TRBJ2-7
CASSLGSGGQYEQYF
TGCGCCAGCAGCTTGGGGTCGGGGGGGCAGTACGAGCAGTACTTC
>-|TRBD2|TRBV7-9|TRBJ2-3
CASSSLLAGVTDTQYF
TGTGCCAGCAGCTCTTTACTAGCGGGGGTGACAGATACGCAGTATTTT
>-|-|TRBV4-2|TRBJ2-3
CASSQDWRFGGTRGDTQYF
TGTGCCAGCAGCCAAGATTGGCGGTTCGGGGGTACCCGGGGAGATACGCAGTATTTT
>-|TRBD1|TRBV4-1|TRBJ2-1
CASSQAPGQGYNEQFF
TGCGCCAGCAGCCAGGCCCCGGGACAGGGCTACAATGAGCAGTTCTTC